The next 8 T cell receptor beta chains were all read from a single sample in a study of blood T cell repertoires in COVID-19 (TCRdb year 2020). Libraries came from the immunoSEQ multiplex PCR assay. This immuneACCESS table, as held by TCRdb, lists in-frame sequences with V and J called but not all clones. Of the missing ones, under half trace to an unresolved V gene in checked studies; the others have no known cause. This sample comprises fewer than 400,000 clones, about four fifths of them detected only once. The ten largest make up under 3% of the sample. Material for sequencing was peripheral blood. All receptors derive from a man younger than 40 with active or convalescent COVID-19.

The chain employs TRBV30 and TRBJ1-4; D may be TRBD1 (5 bases). Germline V lookup: CDR1 GTSNPN, CDR2 SVGIG (reference sequence). CDR3 length equals 10 residues. CDR3: CAIGGEKLFF. The CDR3 nucleotides read TGTGCGATCGGGGGTGAAAAACTGTTTTTT.

The chain links TRBV28 to TRBJ2-2, with D possibly TRBD1 on 5 matching bases. Germline CDR1 and CDR2: MDHEN and SYDVKM. V was cut by 10 bases and J by 5 bases, with 17 bases left in between. The CDR3 covers 14 residues. CDR3 sequence (DNA): TGTGCCACCCGACAGATGAGAGAAACCGGGGAGCTGTTTTTT. Translated, it gives CATRQMRETGELFF.

This chain links TRBV19 with TRBJ1-6; perhaps TRBD1 as D (5 bases). This CDR3 is 14 amino acids long. The V and J ends lost 5 bases and 7 bases respectively, with 12 bases between them. The germline V gene encodes CDR1 LNHDA and CDR2 SQIVND (reference sequence). CDR3 protein: CASSLLQENSPLHF. In DNA, the CDR3 is TGTGCCAGTAGTCTTTTACAGGAGAATTCACCCCTCCACTTT.

The chain joins TRBV5-1 to TRBJ2-7; 9 bases fit TRBD2. With 1 base clipped from V and 3 bases from J, the junction kept 5 bases outside the gene matches. Germline CDR1 is SGHRS and CDR2 is YFSETQ. CDR3 length equals 15 residues. DNA of the CDR3: TGCGCCAGCAGCTTGTTCGAGCGGGGGGACTACGAGCAGTACTTC. As protein: CASSLFERGDYEQYF.

The chain recombines TRBV5-1 with TRBJ1-1, with D uncertain. The CDR3 is 12 residues long. Trimming pared 4 bases from V and 7 bases from J, leaving 11 bases between. Germline CDR1 is SGHRS and CDR2 is YFSETQ. The CDR3 coding sequence is TGCGCCAGCAGCAAAATAGGAGGTGAAGCTTTCTTT. It translates to CASSKIGGEAFF.

This clone appeared a single time. The V gene is TRBV28, the J gene TRBJ2-2; no clear D gene. V lost 5 bases, J lost 7 bases, and 5 bases lay in between. Germline V gives CDR1 MDHEN, CDR2 SYDVKM. The CDR3 loop spans 11 amino acids. The CDR3 coding sequence is TGTGCCAGCAGTGACAACGGGGAGCTGTTTTTT. Protein: CASSDNGELFF.

This clone was recorded at least ten times. The chain links TRBV27 to TRBJ2-2; TRBD1 agrees at 7 bases. V lost 7 bases to trimming and J lost 3 bases; unmatched junction nucleotides: 8. There are 15 residues in the CDR3. Per germline, CDR1 MNHEY and CDR2 SMNVEV (reference sequence). The CDR3 nucleotides read TGTGCCAGCACCTGGGACAGTCGGTACACCGGGGAGCTGTTTTTT. Its translation: CASTWDSRYTGELFF.

This clone was seen a single time. This rearrangement joins TRBV11-2 to TRBJ2-1; D uncertain. V was shortened by 4 bases and J by 6 bases, with 10 bases between the two germline ends. The CDR3 consists of 13 residues. The germline gives CDR1 SGHAT, CDR2 FQNNGV. The CDR3 here is CASSSRPINEQFF. CDR3 coding DNA: TGTGCCAGCAGCTCTAGACCGATCAATGAGCAGTTCTTC. The variable domain in full, with the rest retrieved from reference TRBV11-2 and TRBJ2-1, is EAGVAQSPRYKIIEKRQSVAFWCNPISGHATLYWYQQILGQGPKLLIQFQNNGVVDDSQLPKDRFSAERLKGVDSTLKIQPAKLEDSAVYLCASSSRPINEQFFGPGTRLTVL.